Here is one TCR beta chain with its context. This entry belongs to a study of blood T cell repertoires in COVID-19. Study as a whole: COVID-19 samples collected from the United States, Italy and Spain covered acute and convalescent phases.

The assay was immunoSEQ multiplex PCR, and TCRdb's table has in-frame clones only and misses some. The sample holds 200,000 to 250,000 clones, approximately 84% seen once. Germline-derived CDR1 and CDR2 are KGHDR and SFDVKD. The CDR3 spans 13 residues. The ends lost 7 bases at V and 4 bases at J; junction bases unmatched: 5. Sequencing input: peripheral blood. The chain carries TRBV24-1 and TRBJ1-1; 7 bases map to TRBD1. The TCR sequence derives from a woman older than 75 with acute or convalescent COVID-19. CDR3 in DNA: TGTGCCACCAGGGCAGGGGGGAGCACTGAAGCTTTCTTT. Amino acids: CATRAGGSTEAFF.